This TCR beta chain was recorded in a study of T-cell reconstitution after alpha-beta-depleted transplantation in children (dated by TCRdb to about 2016). Looking at the study overall: The study quantitatively tracked T-cell immune reconstitution after TCRalphabeta/CD19-depleted allogeneic hematopoietic cell transplantation in children using TCR repertoire profiling.

In regard to this clonotype: There is no known antigen for this receptor. One base away there is no much larger clone; base qualities are not given.

The method behind the library was PCR. This sample was sequenced with an Illumina HiSeq 2500. TCR library preparation used molecular barcoding, with unique molecular identifiers applied to normalize quantification of the TCRbeta repertoire. TCRdb itself trimmed the public reads at Q25 with fastp, ran MiXCR and retained productive beta chains. Every entry covers one CDR3 protein and lists the most common genes and DNA from its rows. The sample includes approximately 210,000 distinct CDR3 sequences, with approximately 15% observed a single time. The ten biggest clones cover around 13% of the sample. The CDR3 covers 13 residues, taking in both the cysteine and the phenylalanine. The retained sequence is limited to the CDR3, 39 bases, with the frame set at the first base. The germline V gene (reference sequence) specifies GTSNPN as CDR1 and SVGIG as CDR2. Trimming removed 5 bases from V and 0 bases from J, leaving 10 bases between the germline ends.

This TCR was sampled from a human donor who donated a stem cell graft to a child with acute lymphoblastic leukemia. Source: PBMCs from the stem cell graft donor, taken from the stem cell graft. The V gene is TRBV30 and the J gene is TRBJ1-2, with the D gene not confidently named. The CDR3 has the sequence CAWASLPNYGYTF. The base sequence is TGTGCCTGGGCGTCTCTTCCTAACTATGGCTACACCTTC.